This TCR beta chain is from a study of CXCR3-negative and CXCR3-positive naive CD8 T cells. Per the germline V gene, CDR1 is LGHNA and CDR2 is YNFKEQ. The CDR3 covers 15 residues. Libraries were UMI-labeled 5' RACE TRB cDNA. No DNA is given; TCRdb re-called the 5' RACE reads and lists each CDR3 protein once. The sample includes approximately 83,000 distinct CDR3 sequences. This TCR was recovered from a human donor in good health. Some clones in this sample may be carry-over from other donors' samples. The rearrangement links TRBV4-2 to TRBJ2-1; absent DNA, TCRdb's TRBD2 call cannot be checked. Sequencing used naive CXCR3- CD8+ T cells from blood. The subset denotes: CD45RO-CCR7+CD27+CD95- naive CD8+ T cells lacking CXCR3 (TNR3-). The CDR3 region is CASSQDAGSYNEQFF.